The 15 T cell receptor beta chains listed next were all sequenced from one sample in a study of T cells in Graves' hyperthyroidism and ophthalmopathy. TCR beta CDR3 regions were amplified from RNA transcripts. HTBI primers were used for first-round RT-PCR of the TCR CDR3. A single record per CDR3 protein comes from TCRdb applying MiXCR to the multiplex PCR reads. Counted here are approximately 700,000 distinct CDR3 sequences, about 45% occurring once; the ten biggest clones make up approximately 6.8%. The sequencing sample was made of peripheral blood or thyroid tissue (not recorded which). Receptors originate from an adult man with Graves' disease, either hyperthyroidism or ophthalmopathy (not recorded which).

This rearrangement joins TRBV2 to TRBJ1-1, with 9 positions matching TRBD1. From germline, CDR1 is SNHLY and CDR2 FYNNEI. The CDR3 consists of 14 residues. The V gene end was trimmed by 7 bases and the J gene end by 5 bases; junction bases not matched to a gene: 8. Here the CDR3 reads CASTGTGRQTEAFF. The CDR3 nucleotides are TGTGCCAGCACCGGGACAGGGCGACAGACTGAAGCTTTCTTT.

The V call is TRBV12-3 or TRBV12-4, the J call TRBJ1-5; D uncertain. The CDR3 is 15 residues long. V was pared by 2 bases and J by 5 bases, with 13 bases between. CDR3 in amino acids: CASSLLSGWHQPQHF. CDR3 coding DNA: TGTGCCAGCAGTTTATTATCCGGATGGCATCAGCCCCAGCATTTT.

This sequence joins TRBV29-1 and TRBJ2-7; weak D call: TRBD1 (6 bases). The germline gives CDR1 SQVTM, CDR2 ANQGSEA. V was shortened by 8 bases and J by 7 bases, with 15 bases between the two germline ends. The CDR3 consists of 11 residues. CDR3: CSSPPGHEQYF. CDR3 DNA sequence: TGCAGCTCGCCCCCGGGACATGAGCAGTACTTC.

The chain employs TRBV2 and TRBJ1-1, with D perhaps TRBD1 (6 bases). Per germline, CDR1 SNHLY and CDR2 FYNNEI. V was trimmed by 6 bases and J by 0 bases, leaving 14 bases between them. The CDR3 totals 15 residues. DNA for the CDR3: TGTGCCAGCAGCTTCCGTGGGGGCCTGAACACTGAAGCTTTCTTT. Protein: CASSFRGGLNTEAFF.

This clonotype appeared a single time. The chain combines TRBV7-3 with TRBJ1-1; D might be TRBD1 (5 bases). This CDR3 is built from 13 residues. Germline V CDR1 and CDR2: SGHTA, FQGTGA. Trimming pared 5 bases from V and 6 bases from J, leaving 13 bases between. This CDR3 is CASSQGAGPEAFF. DNA for the CDR3: TGTGCCAGCAGCCAAGGGGCAGGTCCTGAAGCTTTCTTT.

The V call is TRBV7-9, the J call TRBJ2-5, with D possibly TRBD1 on 6 matching bases. Germline CDR1 reads SEHNR; CDR2 reads FQNEAQ (reference sequence). Trimming shortened V by 4 bases and J by 9 bases, and 9 bases separated the two germline ends. The CDR3 runs 11 residues. The DNA for the CDR3 is TGTGCCAGCAGCTCGACAGGAGCCCAGTACTTC. Translated, it gives CASSSTGAQYF.

The chain has TRBV10-3 and TRBJ2-1; 10 bases are a match to TRBD2. The V segment lost 0 bases and the J segment 7 bases; nucleotides outside the gene matches: 9. This CDR3 is 17 amino acids long. Germline loops: CDR1 ENHRY, CDR2 SYGVKD. The CDR3 spells CAISESVSGRARNEQFF. The CDR3 nucleotides are TGTGCCATCAGTGAGTCGGTCAGCGGGAGGGCGAGAAATGAGCAGTTCTTC.

The table lists this clonotype with a few counts. J is TRBJ2-7 and V is TRBV6-5, with D possibly called TRBD1 or TRBD2 (5 bases each). CDR1 and CDR2 (germline): MNHEY, SVGAGI. The CDR3 has 13 amino acids. Trimming took 6 bases from V and 2 from J, leaving 11 bases between them. The CDR3 DNA is TGTGCCAGCAGCTGGGACCTCACCTACGAGCAGTACTTC. Protein: CASSWDLTYEQYF.

The CDR3 nucleotides read TGCAGTGCCCCTGGGGGGAGGAGCGAGCAGTACTTC. This sequence encodes CSAPGGRSEQYF. The chain couples TRBV20-1 to TRBJ2-7, with a tentative D call TRBD2 (6 bases). CDR3 size: 12 residues. Germline V CDR1 and CDR2: DFQATT, SNEGSKA (reference sequence). The ends were cut back, 6 bases at V and 6 bases at J, with 15 bases in the middle.

Ten or more counts support this clonotype. The V and J genes are TRBV7-2 and TRBJ1-6; a possible D gene is TRBD1 (5 bases). Trimming took 3 bases from V and 10 from J, leaving 13 bases between them. Germline V gene data show CDR1 as SGHTA and CDR2 as FQGNSA. The CDR3 sequence is 14 residues long. CDR3 protein: CASSLGQGDSPLHF. DNA of the CDR3: TGTGCCAGCAGCTTGGGCCAGGGAGACTCACCCCTCCACTTT.

This clonotype came up a few times. The rearrangement joins TRBV9 to TRBJ2-7; D uncertain. Trimming removed 4 bases from V and 2 bases from J, with 13 bases in between. Germline values: CDR1 SGDLS, CDR2 YYNGEE. CDR3 size: 14 residues. The CDR3 region is CASSQDLVAYEQYF. The CDR3, as DNA: TGTGCCAGCAGCCAAGACCTCGTAGCCTACGAGCAGTACTTC.

Remarks on this clonotype: Just one base apart from a much larger clone, this may be a read error. The chain recombines TRBV10-3 with TRBJ2-5; no firm D call. The CDR3 spans 14 residues. V was cut by 0 bases and J by 0 bases, with 5 bases left in between. CDR1 ENHRY and CDR2 SYGVKD come from the germline V gene. The CDR3 nucleotides are TGTGCCATCAGTGAGTCACGGAACCAAGAGACCCAGTACTTC. It translates to CAISESRNQETQYF.

The rearrangement uses TRBV5-1 and TRBJ2-5; D is possibly TRBD1 (5 bases). This CDR3 comprises 16 residues. The ends were cut back, 2 bases at V and 5 bases at J, with 19 bases in the middle. Germline V gene data show CDR1 as SGHRS and CDR2 as YFSETQ. This CDR3 is CASSFVRAGNFETQYF. The CDR3 nucleotides are TGCGCCAGCAGCTTCGTTCGGGCAGGGAATTTTGAGACCCAGTACTTC.

This clonotype appeared a few times. The chain uses TRBV10-3 and TRBJ1-5, with no clear D. Trimming removed 4 bases from V and 4 bases from J, with 5 bases in between. Per germline, CDR1 ENHRY and CDR2 SYGVKD. CDR3 size: 12 residues. Here the CDR3 DNA reads TGTGCCATCAGTGCGATTAATCAGCCCCAGCATTTT. It encodes CAISAINQPQHF.

This sequence joins TRBV7-9 and TRBJ2-2; the match to TRBD1 covers 7 bases. Trimming took 7 bases from V and 5 from J; bases not matched to a gene: 7. This CDR3 region has 14 residues. Germline assignment: CDR1 SEHNR and CDR2 FQNEAQ (reference sequence). CDR3 bases: TGTGCCAGCACCCCGACAGGGTGGACCGGGGAGCTGTTTTTT. This translates into CASTPTGWTGELFF.